Detailed here is one T cell receptor (beta chain). This clonotype was detected a few times. Its cognate antigen has yet to be identified. The junction and the germline gene differ at one end; a read error may be behind it. The roughly 39 donors, aged about 6 to 95 years, were systemically healthy Caucasian individuals from Russia. Around 10 milliliters of peripheral blood were collected from each donor into EDTA-treated Vacutainer tubes. Ficoll-Paque density-gradient centrifugation was used to isolate PBMCs, with at least 6.5 million per sample. Trizol reagent was used to extract total RNA from PBMCs, with at least 6 micrograms per sample. Naive CD45RAhigh/CD27high T cell percentages were measured by flow cytometry on a PBMC aliquot from every donor. The cysteine opens and the phenylalanine closes a CDR3 of 14 amino acids. Only the CDR3 portion is preserved as DNA: 42 bases, with reading frame beginning at the first base. According to the germline V gene, CDR1 reads SGHVS and CDR2 reads FQNEAQ.

The data were obtained in a study of blood T cells in healthy people across ages (dated by TCRdb to between 2014 and 2017). For the wider study: In model experiments, template switching captured about one uniquely barcoded TCR beta cDNA molecule for every two T cells. Using deep sequencing normalized with unique cDNA molecular identifiers, the study measured how TCR beta repertoire diversity changes with age. The donors were divided into four age groups: young (average around 17 years), middle-aged (roughly 42), aged (around 59) and long-lived (about 84). For two donors (one aged 18 to 30 and one aged 80 or older), the study analyzed two additional independent replicas of 1 million unique cDNA reads from the same blood draw. Beyond this particular receptor, the publication reports: The percentage of naive T cells measured by flow cytometry correlated strongly with observed TCR beta diversity. Compared with the aged group, the long-lived group had more naive CD4+ T cells, fewer expanded clones and increased TCR diversity, a pattern suggesting age selection. Observed TCR beta diversity per million T cells fell roughly linearly with age, and a significant reduction was already apparent by age roughly 40. Because profiling used bulk unsorted PBMCs, naive and antigen-experienced compartments could not be compared conclusively. Estimates of total diversity based on one million sequenced T cells were considered lower bounds and underestimates. Donor CMV infection status was unknown, potentially confounding age-related changes in expanded clonotypes.

Library generation was performed with 5' RACE. TCRdb records Illumina HiSeq 2500 as the sequencer. The second PCR ran for about 6 to 11 cycles and used a J-beta primer mix along with a sample-barcoded 5' primer. A unique molecular identifier was introduced onto each TCR beta cDNA molecule by a template-switch 5' adaptor carrying 12 random nucleotides. At least 2.5 million CDR3-containing paired-end reads were obtained from each sample. The Mint cDNA synthesis kit, primed by a TRBC-specific oligonucleotide, was used to synthesize first-strand cDNA from all RNA. After uracil-DNA glycosylase treatment, a first 18-cycle PCR used universal primers M1SS and BC2_uni_R on all cDNA. From the authors' description of their analysis: For normalization, 1 million high-quality reads, each with a distinct molecular identifier, were randomly selected from each sample. Instead of being binned into consensus sequences, reads that shared molecular identifiers were thrown out. CDR3 identification, clonotype clustering and error correction used MiTCR with a Q25 quality threshold and the strictest error-elimination algorithm. A nonparametric unseen species model with Euler transformation was used to estimate a lower bound on total TCR beta diversity. The public reads were run again by TCRdb, first through fastp at Q25 and then through MiXCR, and only productive beta chains were kept. Each record represents a unique CDR3 protein, reported with the most common genes and DNA among its rows. The V and J calls and clone size are TCRdb's, not the authors'. The sample records about 540,000 distinct CDR3 sequences, 24% of which are singletons. In total, the top ten clones hold 7.5% to 9% of the sample.

The same sample was also studied in work on T cells of mothers and their children. That second report states: Nine systemically healthy Caucasian individuals, comprising three mothers and their six children, were included as donors. cDNA synthesis consumed the entire amount of extracted RNA, loaded at 1.5 ug RNA in each 15 ul reaction. In the second PCR, the M1S primer introduced both the sample barcodes and 2-4 random nucleotides. Each mother yielded over 8.5 million TCR beta CDR3 reads and each child 3 million or so reads. In both related and unrelated pairs, thymic selection shapes the output of TCR recombination in a similar way, with inherited differences having only a minor effect. Related mother-child pairs always showed normalized repertoire overlap that was slightly higher than in unrelated mother-child pairs, though the difference was never significant. Persistent microchimeric T cell clones were not detected, at a sensitivity of around 99 clones per million clonotypes. The study used deep NGS to compare TCR beta repertoires of mothers and children, seeking features distinguishing related mother-child pairs from unrelated individuals. Mothers averaged 40 +/- 4 years of age and children averaged about 10 +/- 4 years. After adapter ligation with NEBNext reagents, the libraries were sequenced on Illumina HiSeq 2000 with 100+100 nt paired-end reads. To avoid cross-contamination, the mother libraries and the child libraries were prepared a month apart and sequenced in separate runs. For each donor, between about 500,000 and 2,000,000 distinct TCR beta clonotypes were identified. Naive TCR beta clonotypes were estimated from low-frequency clonotypes matched to each donor's FACS-determined naive share, without sorting.

The source is a boy aged 5-17 years in good health. What was sequenced was blood. The V gene is TRBV7-8 and the J gene is TRBJ2-7; the D gene is unclear. At the DNA level, the sequence is TGTGCCGGCAGCTTGAGAGTCTCGGTCGTCGAGCAGTACTTC. The resulting protein is CAGSLRVSVVEQYF.